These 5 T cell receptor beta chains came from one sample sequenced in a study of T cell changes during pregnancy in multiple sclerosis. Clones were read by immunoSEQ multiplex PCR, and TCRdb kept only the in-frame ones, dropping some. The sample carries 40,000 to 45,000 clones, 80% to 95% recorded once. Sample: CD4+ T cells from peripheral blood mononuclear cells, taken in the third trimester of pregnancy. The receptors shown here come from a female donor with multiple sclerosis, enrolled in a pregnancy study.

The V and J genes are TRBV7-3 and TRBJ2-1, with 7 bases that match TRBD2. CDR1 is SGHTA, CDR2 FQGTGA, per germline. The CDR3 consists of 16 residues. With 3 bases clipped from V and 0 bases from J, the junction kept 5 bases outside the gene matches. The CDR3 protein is CASSLWGGISYNEQFF. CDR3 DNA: TGTGCCAGCAGCTTGTGGGGGGGGATCTCCTACAATGAGCAGTTCTTC.

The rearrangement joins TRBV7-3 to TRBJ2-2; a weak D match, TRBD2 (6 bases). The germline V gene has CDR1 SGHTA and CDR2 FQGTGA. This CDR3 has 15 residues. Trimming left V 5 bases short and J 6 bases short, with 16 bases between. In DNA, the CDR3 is TGTGCCAGCAGCCTAGAGGCGACGGGGGCCGGGGAGCTGTTTTTT. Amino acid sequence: CASSLEATGAGELFF.

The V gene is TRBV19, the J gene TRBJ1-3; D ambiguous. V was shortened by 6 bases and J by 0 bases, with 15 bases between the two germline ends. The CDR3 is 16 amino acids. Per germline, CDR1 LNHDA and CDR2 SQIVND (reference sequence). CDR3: CASSATPGNSGNTIYF. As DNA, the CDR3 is TGTGCCAGTAGCGCTACACCCGGGAACTCTGGAAACACCATATATTTT.

CDR3 sequence: CASSLAPQGNTEAFF. In DNA form, the CDR3 reads TGTGCCAGCAGTTTAGCACCTCAGGGGAACACTGAAGCTTTCTTT. The rearrangement joins TRBV28 to TRBJ1-1, with D perhaps matching TRBD1 (5 bases). V shed 2 bases and J shed 1 base, with 11 bases lying between them. This CDR3 is built from 15 residues. Germline CDR1 is MDHEN and CDR2 is SYDVKM.

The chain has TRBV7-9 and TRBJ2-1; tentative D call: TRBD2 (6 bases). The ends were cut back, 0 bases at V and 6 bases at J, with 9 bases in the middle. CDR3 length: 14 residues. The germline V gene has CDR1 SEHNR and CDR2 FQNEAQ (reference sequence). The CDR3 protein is CASSLAGGTNEQFF. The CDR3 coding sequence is TGTGCCAGCAGCTTAGCGGGAGGAACCAATGAGCAGTTCTTC. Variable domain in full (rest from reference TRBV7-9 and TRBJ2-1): DTGVSQNPRHKITKRGQNVTFRCDPISEHNRLYWYRQTLGQGPEFLTYFQNEAQLEKSRLLSDRFSAERPKGSFSTLEIQRTEQGDSAMYLCASSLAGGTNEQFFGPGTRLTVL.